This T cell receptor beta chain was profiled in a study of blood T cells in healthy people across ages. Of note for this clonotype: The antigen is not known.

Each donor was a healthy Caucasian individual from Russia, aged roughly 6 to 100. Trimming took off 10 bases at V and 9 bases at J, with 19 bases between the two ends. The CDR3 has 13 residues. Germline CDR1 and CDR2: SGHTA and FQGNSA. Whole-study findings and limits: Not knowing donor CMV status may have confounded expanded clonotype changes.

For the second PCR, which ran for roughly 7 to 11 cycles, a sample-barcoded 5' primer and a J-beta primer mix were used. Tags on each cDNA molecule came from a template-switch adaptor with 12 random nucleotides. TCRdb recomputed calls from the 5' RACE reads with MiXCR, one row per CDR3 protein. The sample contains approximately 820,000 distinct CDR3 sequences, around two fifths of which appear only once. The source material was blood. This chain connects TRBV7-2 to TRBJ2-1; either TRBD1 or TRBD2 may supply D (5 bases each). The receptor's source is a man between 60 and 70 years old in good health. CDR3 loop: CATTLVGVGEQFF. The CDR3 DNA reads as TGTGCCACTACGCTAGTGGGGGTCGGTGAGCAGTTCTTC.